Shown below are 30 T cell receptor beta chains from a single sample sequenced in a study of cytomegalovirus exposure and HLA in healthy donors. The PCR ran on 60 Vbeta and 13 Jbeta primers. Here immunoSEQ multiplex PCR was the method, and the copy in TCRdb shows in-frame clones only, minus some. The sample holds about 100,000 clones, 81% seen once. The sequencing sample was made of PBMCs. All receptors derive from a man under 40 in good health and CMV-seronegative.

The sample holds one count of this clone. The rearrangement uses TRBV11-2 and TRBJ1-4; TRBD1 matches 10 bases. V lost 1 base, J lost 11 bases, and 7 bases stayed unmatched. CDR1 and CDR2 (germline): SGHAT, FQNNGV. This CDR3 is built from 15 residues. The CDR3 region has the DNA TGTGCCAGCAGCTTAGTGGGACAGGGGTTAGGTAAACTGTTTTTT. It specifies CASSLVGQGLGKLFF. Combining the CDR3 with reference TRBV11-2 and TRBJ1-4 gives the whole variable domain EAGVAQSPRYKIIEKRQSVAFWCNPISGHATLYWYQQILGQGPKLLIQFQNNGVVDDSQLPKDRFSAERLKGVDSTLKIQPAKLEDSAVYLCASSLVGQGLGKLFFGSGTQLSVL.

This rearrangement joins TRBV5-8 to TRBJ1-6; 8 nucleotides agree with TRBD1. The CDR3 runs 19 residues. Trimming cost V 2 bases and J 3 bases; bases outside gene matches: 13. Germline CDR1 SGHTS, CDR2 YDEGEE. The CDR3 DNA reads as TGTGCCAGCAGCTTTCGACAGGGGACCCCTGGAAACTATAATTCACCCCTCCACTTT. Its protein is CASSFRQGTPGNYNSPLHF.

The chain uses TRBV6-5 and TRBJ2-1, with TRBD2 identical over 9 bases. V shed 8 bases, J shed 1 base, and the junction held 3 bases outside the gene matches. Germline loops: CDR1 MNHEY, CDR2 SVGAGI. The CDR3 covers 14 residues. The CDR3 DNA reads as TGTGCCAGCTGCCTAGCGGGATCCTACAATGAGCAGTTCTTC. Its translation: CASCLAGSYNEQFF.

V and J are TRBV6-4 and TRBJ1-4, with unresolved D. This CDR3 comprises 14 residues. Germline V gene sequence: CDR1 MRHNA, CDR2 SNTAGT. Trimming cost V 6 bases and J 7 bases, with 15 bases left between them. CDR3 bases: TGTGCCAGCAGCGCCGGTCCTTACGGTGAAAAACTGTTTTTT. The encoded protein is CASSAGPYGEKLFF.

The chain combines TRBV18 with TRBJ1-1; tentative D call: TRBD1 (6 bases). Between the trimmed V and J ends, which lost 2 bases and 0 bases, there was a span of 7 bases. Germline values: CDR1 KGHSH, CDR2 LQKENI. This CDR3 is built from 14 residues. CDR3 loop: CASSPTGLNTEAFF. The CDR3 coding sequence is TGTGCCAGCTCACCAACAGGGCTGAACACTGAAGCTTTCTTT. Full variable domain (rest looked up from reference TRBV18 and TRBJ1-1): NAGVMQNPRHLVRRRGQEARLRCSPMKGHSHVYWYRQLPEEGLKFMVYLQKENIIDESGMPKERFSAEFPKEGPSILRIQQVVRGDSAAYFCASSPTGLNTEAFFGQGTRLTVV.

The count of this clone is one. This chain connects TRBV9 to TRBJ2-7, with a weak D call TRBD2 (6 bases). This CDR3 has 14 amino acids. The V gene lost 0 bases and the J gene lost 7 bases, with 14 bases spanning the gap. Germline CDR1 and CDR2: SGDLS and YYNGEE. The CDR3 nucleotides read TGTGCCAGCAGCGTAGATGGCCCAGGAGGGGAGCAGTACTTC. Translating it yields CASSVDGPGGEQYF.

CDR3 residues: CASSEGEAEAYEQYF. The CDR3 coding sequence is TGTGCCAGCAGTGAAGGGGAAGCGGAAGCCTACGAGCAGTACTTC. V is TRBV6-1 and J is TRBJ2-7; D might be TRBD2 (5 bases). In germline, CDR1 is MNHNS, CDR2 SASEGT. The CDR3 has 15 residues. Trimming left V 1 base short and J 2 bases short, with 12 bases between.

This chain joins TRBV7-2 and TRBJ2-1; tentatively, D is TRBD2 (5 bases). V was trimmed by 6 bases and J by 5 bases, leaving 17 bases between them. CDR1 and CDR2 from the germline V gene are SGHTA and FQGNSA. The CDR3 covers 15 residues. As DNA, the CDR3 is TGTGCCAGCAGAGTTCCGGGATCAAGAAACAATGAGCAGTTCTTC. Amino acid sequence: CASRVPGSRNNEQFF.

This chain links TRBV28 with TRBJ2-1, with unresolved D. V lost 5 bases and J 9 bases, leaving 5 bases between the germline ends. CDR1 and CDR2 from the germline V gene are MDHEN and SYDVKM. This CDR3 is 10 amino acids long. The DNA for the CDR3 is TGTGCCAGCAGTCTACGTGAGCAGTTCTTC. Residues: CASSLREQFF.

The chain links TRBV21-1 to TRBJ2-7; TRBD2, the D gene given by the table, was not confirmed from the DNA. TRBV21-1 is a recognized pseudogene. CDR3 length: 14 residues. CDR3 sequence reads: CASRPSGSFGEQYF. CDR3 DNA: TGTGCCAGCCGCCCTAGCGGGAGTTTCGGCGAGCAGTACTTC.

The genes are TRBV5-6 and TRBJ2-2; D remains ambiguous. In germline, CDR1 is SGHDT, CDR2 YYEEEE. Trimming removed 3 bases from V and 0 bases from J, with 9 bases in between. The CDR3 runs 15 residues. In nucleotides, the CDR3 is TGTGCCAGCAGCTATGGCAGAACGAACACCGGGGAGCTGTTTTTT. Its translation: CASSYGRTNTGELFF.

In this sample, this clone turned up once. The rearrangement joins TRBV9 to TRBJ2-1; 9 nucleotides align to TRBD2. This CDR3 region has 16 residues. J was trimmed by 4 bases and V by 0 bases; bases with no gene match: 5. CDR1 SGDLS and CDR2 YYNGEE come from the germline V gene. The CDR3 nucleotides read TGTGCCAGCAGCGTAGTGGAGCGGGGGGCTTACAATGAGCAGTTCTTC. Translation: CASSVVERGAYNEQFF.

The rearrangement links TRBV5-1 to TRBJ2-1; TRBD2 aligns across 11 bases. The CDR3 is 15 residues long. Germline CDR1 is SGHRS and CDR2 is YFSETQ. V trimming: 1 base; J trimming: 9 bases; junction bases outside the gene matches: 6. CDR3 sequence (DNA): TGCGCCAGCAGCTTGACCTCGGGACTAGCGGCTGAGCAGTTCTTC. It translates to CASSLTSGLAAEQFF.

This clone was counted once. CDR3 protein: CASSGRGQDGYTF. In nucleotides, the CDR3 is TGTGCCAGCAGTGGAAGGGGGCAGGATGGCTACACCTTC. The chain uses TRBV6-5 and TRBJ1-2, with 7 positions matching TRBD1. Trimming cost V 5 bases and J 6 bases; bases outside gene matches: 6. Germline V gives CDR1 MNHEY, CDR2 SVGAGI. The CDR3 sequence is 13 residues long.

The chain has TRBV27 and TRBJ2-7, with 9 bases identical to TRBD2. The CDR3 sequence is 15 residues long. The V gene's germline CDR1 is MNHEY and CDR2 SMNVEV (reference sequence). V shed 5 bases, J shed 7 bases, and the junction held 12 bases outside the gene matches. CDR3 residues: CASSGGLAGPGEQYF. CDR3 in DNA: TGTGCCAGCAGTGGGGGGCTAGCGGGACCGGGGGAGCAGTACTTC.

The rearrangement links TRBV28 to TRBJ1-1; 7 bases map to TRBD1. V was clipped by 3 bases and J by 2 bases; unmatched bases: 9. This CDR3 spans 16 amino acids. From germline, CDR1 is MDHEN and CDR2 SYDVKM. The chain's CDR3 is CASSFDRDRINTEAFF. The CDR3 coding sequence is TGTGCCAGCAGTTTTGACAGGGATCGAATAAACACTGAAGCTTTCTTT.

V usage is TRBV5-1 and J usage is TRBJ2-1; 7 bases align to TRBD2. The CDR3 spans 13 residues. From germline, CDR1 is SGHRS and CDR2 YFSETQ. V lost 4 bases to trimming and J lost 9 bases; unmatched junction nucleotides: 7. CDR3: CASSGRLAPEQFF. In DNA, the CDR3 is TGCGCCAGCAGCGGACGACTAGCCCCTGAGCAGTTCTTC.

This chain links TRBV19 with TRBJ2-2; 8 bases are shared with TRBD1. V was clipped by 10 bases and J by 6 bases; unmatched bases: 10. Germline lookup yields CDR1 LNHDA and CDR2 SQIVND (reference sequence). CDR3 length: 14 residues. The CDR3, as DNA: TGTGCCACCCTCGACAGGGGAAGGGCCGGGGAGCTGTTTTTT. Amino acids: CATLDRGRAGELFF.

V usage is TRBV4-1 and J usage is TRBJ1-2; TRBD1 is a possible D gene (5 bases). The CDR3 has 17 amino acids. The germline V gene encodes CDR1 MGHRA and CDR2 YSYEKL. The V gene lost 4 bases and the J gene lost 4 bases, with 22 bases spanning the gap. CDR3 coding DNA: TGCGCCAGCAGCCGCCTGAACGTCGCCAGGGCCCTCTATGGCTACACCTTC. As protein: CASSRLNVARALYGYTF.

The chain uses TRBV21-1 and TRBJ2-6; the D call of TRBD2 is as the table states it, not checked on the DNA. TRBV21-1 is a recognized pseudogene. The CDR3 is made up of 18 amino acids. CDR3 loop: CASSKPGNHLAGANVLTF. The CDR3 bases are TGTGCCAGCAGCAAACCCGGGAACCATCTTGCTGGGGCCAACGTCCTGACTTTC.

J is TRBJ1-1 and V is TRBV6-5, with D perhaps matching TRBD1 (5 bases). Germline values: CDR1 MNHEY, CDR2 SVGAGI. The CDR3 extends over 13 amino acids. The V and J ends lost 0 bases and 7 bases respectively, with 9 bases between them. The CDR3: CASSYSRGNEAFF. CDR3 sequence (DNA): TGTGCCAGCAGTTACTCCCGGGGGAATGAAGCTTTCTTT.

This chain joins TRBV28 and TRBJ2-7; 7 bases are shared with TRBD1. The CDR3 covers 16 residues. The V gene end was trimmed by 1 base and the J gene end by 4 bases; junction bases not matched to a gene: 10. Per germline, CDR1 MDHEN and CDR2 SYDVKM. CDR3 amino acids: CASSLSFGTAIYEQYF. Written as DNA, the CDR3 is TGTGCCAGCAGTTTATCCTTCGGGACAGCCATTTACGAGCAGTACTTC.

The CDR3 is CASSLSATADTQYF. The CDR3 nucleotides read TGCGCCAGCAGCTTGTCCGCCACGGCAGATACGCAGTATTTT. The chain is built from TRBV5-1 and TRBJ2-3; D is unresolved. This CDR3 region has 14 residues. The V and J ends lost 1 base and 4 bases respectively, with 10 bases between them. Germline values: CDR1 SGHRS, CDR2 YFSETQ.

This clone was observed once. CDR3 sequence reads: CASSYYSGARDTEAFF. As DNA, the CDR3 is TGCGCCAGCAGCTACTACTCAGGGGCGAGAGACACTGAAGCTTTCTTT. This sequence joins TRBV5-1 and TRBJ1-1, with a weak D call TRBD1 (6 bases). There are 16 residues in the CDR3. The V end was cut by 3 bases, the J end by 3 bases, with 18 bases between. Germline V gene data show CDR1 as SGHRS and CDR2 as YFSETQ.

The V gene is TRBV1, the J gene TRBJ2-1; no check of the table's D call, TRBD2, against the DNA was made. TRBV1 is a documented pseudogene. This CDR3 region has 17 residues. CDR3 region: CTSSQDRCSGSPNEQFF. The CDR3, as DNA: TGCACCAGCAGCCAAGATCGATGTAGCGGGAGCCCCAATGAGCAGTTCTTC.

CDR3 protein: CTSSRSGSSYNEQFF. DNA for the CDR3: TGCACCAGCAGCAGAAGCGGGAGTTCCTACAATGAGCAGTTCTTC. The chain couples TRBV1 to TRBJ2-1; the table's D call TRBD2 went unverified against the DNA. TRBV1 is flagged as a pseudogene. The CDR3 covers 15 residues.

This clone occurred once. This chain links TRBV30 with TRBJ1-6, with 9 bases aligning to TRBD1. CDR3 size: 14 residues. The germline gives CDR1 GTSNPN, CDR2 SVGIG (reference sequence). The V segment lost 2 bases and the J segment 7 bases; nucleotides outside the gene matches: 3. CDR3 in DNA: TGTGCCTGGAGTCTCGGGACAGGGAATTCACCCCTCCACTTT. It codes for CAWSLGTGNSPLHF.

This rearrangement joins TRBV6-5 to TRBJ2-1, with 7 bases fitting TRBD2. Trimming cost V 2 bases and J 5 bases; bases outside gene matches: 6. The CDR3 loop spans 15 amino acids. CDR1 is MNHEY, CDR2 SVGAGI, per germline. The CDR3 spells CASSYGLAVDNEQFF. The CDR3 region has the DNA TGTGCCAGCAGTTACGGTCTAGCGGTAGACAATGAGCAGTTCTTC.

The chain recombines TRBV28 with TRBJ1-1; the D is unclear. Trimming shortened V by 3 bases and J by 7 bases, and 6 bases separated the two germline ends. This CDR3 region has 11 residues. CDR1 MDHEN and CDR2 SYDVKM come from the germline V gene. Here the CDR3 DNA reads TGTGCCAGCAGTTTCCCCAGTGAAGCTTTCTTT. Residues: CASSFPSEAFF.

CDR3 nucleotide sequence: TGTGCCAGCAGCGCCCTGACAGGGAACTATGGCTACACCTTC. Translated: CASSALTGNYGYTF. The genes are TRBV7-9 and TRBJ1-2; 7 bases align to TRBD1. CDR3 size: 14 residues. The V gene end was trimmed by 5 bases and the J gene end by 2 bases; junction bases not matched to a gene: 5. CDR1 and CDR2 from the germline V gene are SEHNR and FQNEAQ (reference sequence).